The 23 T cell receptor beta chains below come from one sample, sequenced in a study of graft-versus-host responses after intestinal transplantation. Measured with immunoSEQ multiplex PCR; TCRdb has only the in-frame clones, and not every one. The sample has about 98,000 clones, more than 70% seen once. The sequences come from PBMCs, collected 255 days after intestinal transplant. The receptors shown here come from a human patient who received an intestinal transplant, so some T cells may come from the graft donor.

The chain uses TRBV18 and TRBJ1-5; D may be TRBD1 (6 bases). CDR1 and CDR2 (germline): KGHSH, LQKENI. This CDR3 contains 15 residues. Trimming left V 3 bases short and J 0 bases short, with 9 bases between. This CDR3 is CASSPDRLSNQPQHF. CDR3 bases: TGTGCCAGCTCACCGGACAGACTTAGCAATCAGCCCCAGCATTTT.

The gene calls are TRBV10-1 and TRBJ1-1, with unresolved D. Deletions cut 4 bases from V and 1 base from J, with 7 bases between. Per germline, CDR1 WNHNN and CDR2 SYGVQD (reference sequence). The CDR3 is made up of 13 amino acids. The CDR3 region is CASSGPTNTEAFF. The CDR3 DNA reads TGCGCCAGCAGTGGCCCGACGAACACTGAAGCTTTCTTT.

In DNA, the CDR3 is TGTGCCAGCAGCCCCCGGGACAGGGCGGGAGATACGCAGTATTTT. It encodes CASSPRDRAGDTQYF. The chain carries TRBV9 and TRBJ2-3, with 9 bases fitting TRBD1. This CDR3 spans 15 amino acids. Trimming at V came to 4 bases and at J to 5 bases, leaving 8 bases not matched to a gene. Germline CDR1 and CDR2: SGDLS and YYNGEE.

This clone turned up a few times. CDR3 residues: CASSQASGSYNEQFF. For the CDR3, the DNA is TGTGCCAGCAGCCAAGCTAGCGGCTCCTACAATGAGCAGTTCTTC. V is TRBV4-2 and J is TRBJ2-1, with 7 bases lining up with TRBD2. The CDR3 extends over 15 amino acids. Germline V gives CDR1 LGHNA, CDR2 YNFKEQ. V lost 1 base to trimming and J lost 0 bases; unmatched junction nucleotides: 0.

The genes are TRBV27 and TRBJ2-3; D possibly uses TRBD1 or TRBD2 (7 bases each). Germline CDR1 reads MNHEY; CDR2 reads SMNVEV (reference sequence). Trimming shortened V by 7 bases and J by 5 bases, and 13 bases separated the two germline ends. CDR3 size: 13 residues. The CDR3 reads CASMTGRGDTQYF. CDR3 in DNA: TGTGCCAGCATGACAGGGAGGGGAGATACGCAGTATTTT.

The chain links TRBV11-2 to TRBJ1-2; 9 bases align to TRBD1. Germline CDR1 SGHAT, CDR2 FQNNGV. V lost 5 bases to trimming and J lost 6 bases; unmatched junction nucleotides: 7. CDR3 length equals 14 residues. CDR3 sequence: CASSRDREIHGYTF. CDR3 nucleotide sequence: TGTGCCAGCAGCCGGGACAGGGAAATCCATGGCTACACCTTC.

This clone appeared a few times. The genes are TRBV7-8 and TRBJ1-3; 7 bases agree with TRBD1. The CDR3 is 16 amino acids. Germline V gives CDR1 SGHVS, CDR2 FQNEAQ. V lost 3 bases, J lost 0 bases, and 5 bases stayed unmatched. CDR3 protein: CASSFLGGTSGNTIYF. The DNA for the CDR3 is TGTGCCAGCAGCTTTTTAGGGGGCACCTCTGGAAACACCATATATTTT.

This chain connects TRBV29-1 to TRBJ2-4, with D possibly TRBD2 on 5 matching bases. The CDR3 covers 15 residues. V lost 2 bases, J lost 7 bases, and 18 bases lay in between. Per the germline V gene, CDR1 is SQVTM and CDR2 is ANQGSEA. The CDR3: CSVEFVTSGGNIQYF. The CDR3 DNA sequence: TGCAGCGTTGAATTCGTAACCTCCGGCGGGAACATTCAGTACTTC.

The chain joins TRBV7-2 to TRBJ2-1, with TRBD1 identical over 7 bases. CDR1 and CDR2 from the germline V gene are SGHTA and FQGNSA. V gave up 5 bases and J gave up 3 bases; unmatched junction bases: 1. The CDR3 has 13 residues. Here the CDR3 reads CASSRDSYNEQFF. The DNA for the CDR3 is TGTGCCAGCAGCAGGGACAGCTACAATGAGCAGTTCTTC.

V gene TRBV6-1 combines with J gene TRBJ2-2; possible D gene TRBD2, 5 bases. The germline V and J ends were trimmed by 4 bases and 5 bases, with 11 bases remaining between them. In germline, CDR1 is MNHNS, CDR2 SASEGT. The CDR3 consists of 14 residues. This chain's CDR3 is CASSGPWETGELFF. The CDR3 DNA is TGTGCCAGCAGTGGTCCGTGGGAGACCGGGGAGCTGTTTTTT.

V usage is TRBV6-1 and J usage is TRBJ1-2; D gene ambiguous. This CDR3 has 12 amino acids. Germline values: CDR1 MNHNS, CDR2 SASEGT. Trimming removed 3 bases at V and 4 bases at J, with 6 bases between. The CDR3 sequence: CASSDGFYGYTF. The CDR3, as DNA: TGTGCCAGCAGTGACGGTTTCTATGGCTACACCTTC.

This chain links TRBV4-1 with TRBJ2-5; TRBD2 agrees at 12 bases. This CDR3 spans 16 amino acids. Germline V lookup: CDR1 MGHRA, CDR2 YSYEKL. Germline trimming cut 5 bases from V and 1 base from J; bases unmatched to any gene: 5. The CDR3 DNA reads TGCGCCAGCAGCGTCCTAGCGGGAGGGGGCCAAGAGACCCAGTACTTC. It translates to CASSVLAGGGQETQYF.

The gene calls are TRBV6-1 and TRBJ2-5; 7 nucleotides match TRBD1. This CDR3 has 14 amino acids. V dropped 6 bases and J dropped 0; count of bases not matched to a gene: 4. The V gene's germline CDR1 is MNHNS and CDR2 SASEGT. CDR3 nucleotide sequence: TGTGCCAGCAGACAGGGGCCTTACCAAGAGACCCAGTACTTC. Translated: CASRQGPYQETQYF.

The CDR3: CASRRVEYTF. For the CDR3, the DNA is TGTGCCAGCAGGCGGGTGGAATACACCTTC. The chain links TRBV28 to TRBJ1-2; D call uncertain. Trimming took off 6 bases at V and 11 bases at J, with 10 bases between the two ends. The CDR3 extends over 10 amino acids. Germline V gene lookup returns CDR1 MDHEN and CDR2 SYDVKM.

This clone occurred a few times. The V and J genes are TRBV9 and TRBJ1-1, with TRBD1 identical over 10 bases. The CDR3 totals 15 residues. From germline, CDR1 is SGDLS and CDR2 YYNGEE. J gave up 2 bases and V 3 bases, and 4 bases lay outside the gene matches. CDR3 loop: CASSAETGGNTEAFF. The CDR3 nucleotides are TGTGCCAGCAGCGCAGAGACAGGGGGCAACACTGAAGCTTTCTTT.

This chain links TRBV30 with TRBJ2-5; TRBD1 or TRBD2 may be the D gene (5 bases each). CDR1 GTSNPN and CDR2 SVGIG come from the germline V gene (reference sequence). V was trimmed by 3 bases and J by 5 bases, leaving 13 bases between them. The CDR3 extends over 13 amino acids. The CDR3 here is CAWSWGIQETQYF. In DNA, the CDR3 is TGTGCCTGGAGCTGGGGGATCCAGGAGACCCAGTACTTC.

The gene calls are TRBV5-1 and TRBJ1-4; TRBD1 is a possible D gene (5 bases). The CDR3 is made up of 16 amino acids. Germline values: CDR1 SGHRS, CDR2 YFSETQ. The V end lost 4 bases, the J end lost 1 base, and 14 bases lay between the germline ends. CDR3 DNA sequence: TGCGCCAGCAGCACCCGGGGCACTGGAACTAATGAAAAACTGTTTTTT. Encoded protein: CASSTRGTGTNEKLFF.

The chain combines TRBV5-1 with TRBJ2-7, with a weak D call TRBD1 (6 bases). V lost 3 bases and J lost 3, with 7 bases in between. The germline V gene has CDR1 SGHRS and CDR2 YFSETQ. This CDR3 comprises 12 residues. The CDR3 nucleotides read TGCGCCAGCAGCTGGGACAACTACGAGCAGTACTTC. Its translation is CASSWDNYEQYF.

On this clone itself: An end of the junction does not agree with germline; a read error may underlie this. V and J are TRBV9 and TRBJ1-2; a weak D match, TRBD1 (6 bases). CDR1 SGDLS and CDR2 YYNGEE come from the germline V gene. The CDR3 runs to 16 residues. The CDR3 reads CASSANTDRVNHGYTF. The DNA of the CDR3 is TGTGCCAGCAGCGCGAATACGGACAGAGTTAACCATGGCTACACCTTC.

In nucleotides, the CDR3 is TGTGCCAGCAGCGATAGAATTGGCACAGATACGCAGTATTTT. Residues: CASSDRIGTDTQYF. The chain carries TRBV5-8 and TRBJ2-3; D is unclear. CDR3 size: 14 residues. The germline gives CDR1 SGHTS, CDR2 YDEGEE. V lost 4 bases to trimming and J lost 1 base, with 10 bases between them.

The rearrangement links TRBV5-8 to TRBJ2-1; D is ambiguous. V gave up 1 base and J gave up 0 bases, with 8 bases separating them. Germline CDR1 is SGHTS and CDR2 is YDEGEE. This CDR3 comprises 15 residues. This chain's CDR3 is CASSLSASSYNEQFF. The CDR3 nucleotides are TGTGCCAGCAGCTTGAGCGCCAGCTCCTACAATGAGCAGTTCTTC.

V gene TRBV12-5 combines with J gene TRBJ1-2; TRBD1 matches at 7 bases. The CDR3 sequence is 14 residues long. Germline CDR1 is LGHNT and CDR2 is FRNRAP. V trimming: 5 bases; J trimming: 5 bases; junction bases outside the gene matches: 8. DNA of the CDR3: TGTGCTAGTGGTCCTACGACAGGGTCTTATGGCTACACCTTC. Its translation: CASGPTTGSYGYTF.

The genes are TRBV6-6 and TRBJ2-2; unclear D gene. CDR3 length: 14 amino acids. The ends were cut back, 2 bases at V and 5 bases at J, with 9 bases in the middle. From germline, CDR1 is MNHNY and CDR2 SVGAGI (reference sequence). In DNA form, the CDR3 reads TGTGCCAGCAGTTACCTCGGGCTAACCGGGGAGCTGTTTTTT. It specifies CASSYLGLTGELFF.